A single sample gave rise to the 14 T cell receptor beta chains below, sequenced in a study of blood T cell repertoires in COVID-19. The repertoire was sequenced with immunoSEQ multiplex PCR; TCRdb's copy has only in-frame clones and lacks some. The sample includes 200,000 to 300,000 clones, approximately 84% of them seen just once. Sequenced sample: peripheral blood. These TCRs come from a man aged 45-65 years with acute or convalescent COVID-19.

The chain links TRBV30 to TRBJ2-5; D not certain. This CDR3 region has 11 residues. The germline V gene encodes CDR1 GTSNPN and CDR2 SVGIG (reference sequence). Trimming stripped 1 base from V and 5 bases from J, with 5 bases between. The CDR3 DNA sequence: TGTGCCTGGAGTGCCACTGAGACCCAGTACTTC. It translates to CAWSATETQYF.

The chain carries TRBV12-3 or TRBV12-4 and TRBJ1-5; D is uncertain. Trimming took 1 base from V and 6 from J, leaving 4 bases between them. The length of the CDR3 is 12 residues. The CDR3 sequence: CASSLVRQPQHF. The CDR3 bases are TGTGCCAGCAGTTTAGTTCGTCAGCCCCAGCATTTT.

The rearrangement joins TRBV6-6 to TRBJ1-1; D unclear. Trimming left V 7 bases short and J 0 bases short, with 12 bases between. The germline V gene has CDR1 MNHNY and CDR2 SVGAGI (reference sequence). The length of the CDR3 is 14 residues. The CDR3 sequence is CASTLRSVNTEAFF. Written as DNA, the CDR3 is TGTGCCAGCACCCTACGATCGGTGAACACTGAAGCTTTCTTT.

This chain uses TRBV30 with TRBJ1-5; unclear D gene. Germline lookup yields CDR1 GTSNPN and CDR2 SVGIG (reference sequence). The CDR3 is made up of 13 amino acids. Trimming took off 4 bases at V and 6 bases at J, with 13 bases between the two ends. CDR3 coding DNA: TGTGCCTGGACAAGGCTAGCGGGTCAGCCCCAGCATTTT. Translated: CAWTRLAGQPQHF.

The chain is built from TRBV7-6 and TRBJ2-7, with 8 nucleotides matching TRBD1. The ends lost 5 bases at V and 2 bases at J; junction bases unmatched: 5. The CDR3 totals 14 residues. The V gene's germline CDR1 is SGHVS and CDR2 FNYEAQ. CDR3 sequence reads: CASSSRQGPYEQYF. The CDR3 DNA sequence: TGTGCCAGCAGCAGTCGACAGGGGCCCTACGAGCAGTACTTC.

The chain is built from TRBV12-3 or TRBV12-4 and TRBJ2-7; 7 nucleotides agree with TRBD2. After removal of 8 bases from V and 4 bases from J, the junction contained 2 bases not matched to a gene. CDR3 length: 11 amino acids. The CDR3 is CASGGGYEQYF. CDR3 coding DNA: TGTGCCAGCGGGGGGGGGTACGAGCAGTACTTC.

This chain links TRBV27 with TRBJ1-6, with D perhaps matching TRBD1 (5 bases). This CDR3 is built from 15 residues. The germline gives CDR1 MNHEY, CDR2 SMNVEV (reference sequence). V lost 5 bases to trimming and J lost 8 bases, with 16 bases between them. The CDR3 sequence is CASSPWAGRDSPLHF. CDR3 sequence (DNA): TGTGCCAGCAGTCCCTGGGCGGGGCGGGATTCACCCCTCCACTTT.

The chain has TRBV6-5 and TRBJ2-7; TRBD1 agrees at 8 bases. CDR3 length equals 14 residues. J was trimmed by 2 bases and V by 4 bases; bases with no gene match: 4. CDR1 and CDR2 (germline): MNHEY, SVGAGI. CDR3 nucleotide sequence: TGTGCCAGCAGTTCTCCGGGACAGGCCTACGAGCAGTACTTC. This codes for CASSSPGQAYEQYF.

This clone was seen a handful of times. The V call is TRBV6-1, the J call TRBJ2-2; tentatively, D is TRBD1 (6 bases). V was clipped by 1 base and J by 4 bases, with 7 bases between them. Looked up from germline, CDR1 is MNHNS and CDR2 is SASEGT. CDR3 length: 14 amino acids. The CDR3 protein is CASSEGTATGELFF. For the CDR3, the DNA is TGTGCCAGCAGTGAAGGGACAGCCACCGGGGAGCTGTTTTTT.

The rearrangement links TRBV10-3 to TRBJ1-3, with 8 positions matching TRBD1. The CDR3 contains 15 residues. Germline-derived CDR1 and CDR2 are ENHRY and SYGVKD. Trimming at V came to 0 bases and at J to 4 bases, leaving 2 bases not matched to a gene. The CDR3 sequence: CAISESRGPGNTIYF. DNA for the CDR3: TGTGCCATCAGTGAGTCCAGGGGGCCCGGAAACACCATATATTTT.

The J gene is TRBJ1-1, the V gene TRBV28; D perhaps matches TRBD1 (5 bases). V was shortened by 4 bases and J by 1 base, with 10 bases between the two germline ends. The CDR3 extends over 14 amino acids. Per the germline V gene, CDR1 is MDHEN and CDR2 is SYDVKM. CDR3 loop: CASSSSGQNTEAFF. DNA of the CDR3: TGTGCCAGCAGTTCCTCAGGACAGAACACTGAAGCTTTCTTT. The variable domain in full, with the rest retrieved from reference TRBV28 and TRBJ1-1, is DVKVTQSSRYLVKRTGEKVFLECVQDMDHENMFWYRQDPGLGLRLIYFSYDVKMKEKGDIPEGYSVSREKKERFSLILESASTNQTSMYLCASSSSGQNTEAFFGQGTRLTVV.

The chain couples TRBV5-1 to TRBJ2-1; 10 bases fit TRBD2. The CDR3 loop spans 14 amino acids. V lost 3 bases and J lost 8; bases outside the gene matches: 5. Germline values: CDR1 SGHRS, CDR2 YFSETQ. The DNA for the CDR3 is TGCGCCAGCAGCTCACTAGCGGGGAGTGATGAGCAGTTCTTC. Its translation is CASSSLAGSDEQFF.

This chain connects TRBV5-5 to TRBJ1-5; 7 bases match TRBD1. Per germline, CDR1 SGHKS and CDR2 YYEKEE (reference sequence). The V gene end was trimmed by 4 bases and the J gene end by 7 bases; junction bases not matched to a gene: 8. This CDR3 comprises 14 residues. CDR3: CASSHGTDGQPQHF. The CDR3 coding sequence is TGTGCCAGCAGCCACGGGACAGACGGGCAGCCCCAGCATTTT.

This clone has a handful of counts. The CDR3 reads CASSSTGVPHTEAFF. CDR3 nucleotides: TGTGCCAGCAGCTCTACAGGGGTTCCTCACACTGAAGCTTTCTTT. V usage is TRBV11-3 and J usage is TRBJ1-1, with 7 bases lining up with TRBD1. Germline V gene lookup returns CDR1 SGHNT and CDR2 YENEEA. With 4 bases clipped from V and 3 bases from J, the junction kept 8 bases outside the gene matches. The CDR3 has 15 residues.